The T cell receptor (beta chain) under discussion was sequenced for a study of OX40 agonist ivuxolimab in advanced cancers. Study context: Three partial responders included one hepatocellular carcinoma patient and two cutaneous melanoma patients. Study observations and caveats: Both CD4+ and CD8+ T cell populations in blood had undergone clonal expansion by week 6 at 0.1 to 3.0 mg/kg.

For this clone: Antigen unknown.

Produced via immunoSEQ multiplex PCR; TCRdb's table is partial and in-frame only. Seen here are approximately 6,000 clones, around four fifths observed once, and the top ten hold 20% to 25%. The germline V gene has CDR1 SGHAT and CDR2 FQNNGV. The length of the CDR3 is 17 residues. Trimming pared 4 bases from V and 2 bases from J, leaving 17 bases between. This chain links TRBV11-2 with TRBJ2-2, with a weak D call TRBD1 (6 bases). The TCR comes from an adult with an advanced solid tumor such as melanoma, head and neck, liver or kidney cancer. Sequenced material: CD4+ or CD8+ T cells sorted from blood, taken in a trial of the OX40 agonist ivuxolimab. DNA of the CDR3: TGTGCCAGCAGCTCTCCAAATTCGGGACAAAACACCGGGGAGCTGTTTTTT. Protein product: CASSSPNSGQNTGELFF.